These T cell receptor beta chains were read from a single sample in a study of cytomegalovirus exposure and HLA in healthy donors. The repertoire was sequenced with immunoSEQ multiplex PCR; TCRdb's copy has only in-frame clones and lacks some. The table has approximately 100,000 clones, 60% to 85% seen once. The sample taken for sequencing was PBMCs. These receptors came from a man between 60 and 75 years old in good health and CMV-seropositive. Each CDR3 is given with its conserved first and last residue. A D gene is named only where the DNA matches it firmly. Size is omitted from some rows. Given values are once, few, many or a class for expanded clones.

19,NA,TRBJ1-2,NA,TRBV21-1,TGTGCCAGCAGCAGCAGTTGGGACAGGGCAGGTGGTCCCGGCTATGGCTACACCTTC,CASSSSWDRAGGPGYGYTF
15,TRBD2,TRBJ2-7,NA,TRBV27,TGTGCCAGCAGACCAGGACTAGCGGAAGACTACGAGCAGTACTTC,CASRPGLAEDYEQYF
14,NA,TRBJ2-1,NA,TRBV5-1,TGCGCCAGCCGAACAGGGCCGCCCGACAATGAGCAGTTCTTC,CASRTGPPDNEQFF
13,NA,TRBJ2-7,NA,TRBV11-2,TGTGCCAGCAGCTTAGGGACAGCCTACGAGCAGTACTTC,CASSLGTAYEQYF
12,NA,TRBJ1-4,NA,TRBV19,TGTGCCAGTAGTATAGTAGCGGAAAAACTGTTTTTT,CASSIVAEKLFF
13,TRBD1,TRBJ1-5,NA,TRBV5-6,TGTGCCAGCAGCGAGGGACAGGGCCAGCCCCAGCATTTT,CASSEGQGQPQHF
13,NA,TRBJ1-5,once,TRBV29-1,TGCAGCGTTGAAGAGCAAGAGGGACAGCCCCAGCATTTT,CSVEEQEGQPQHF
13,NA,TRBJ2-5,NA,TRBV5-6,TGTGCCAGCAGCTTAGACACCCAAGAGACCCAGTACTTC,CASSLDTQETQYF
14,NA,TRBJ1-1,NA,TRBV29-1,TGCAGCGTTGGGGTGGGGGGAAGTCTCGTTGAAGCTTTCTTT,CSVGVGGSLVEAFF
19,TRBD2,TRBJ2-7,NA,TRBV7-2,TGTGCCAGCAGCCCCCCTAGCCGGCTAGCGGGGGGATCAACCTACGAGCAGTACTTC,CASSPPSRLAGGSTYEQYF
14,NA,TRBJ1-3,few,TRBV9,TGTGCCAGCAGCTTTAGGGGGTCTGGAAACACCATATATTTT,CASSFRGSGNTIYF
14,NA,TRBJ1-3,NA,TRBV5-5,TGTGCCAGCAGCTTGGGTCCCGAGGGAAACACCATATATTTT,CASSLGPEGNTIYF
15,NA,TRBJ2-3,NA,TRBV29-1,TGCAGCGTTGGGGGGGAAGGGGCCCTCACAGATACGCAGTATTTT,CSVGGEGALTDTQYF
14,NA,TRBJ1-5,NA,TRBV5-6,TGTGCCAGCAGCTTCAGGGTAGGGCCCCAGCCCCAGCATTTT,CASSFRVGPQPQHF
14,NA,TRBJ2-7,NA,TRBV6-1,TGTGCCACCACCCGGGGAGAGAACCTCTACGAGCAGTACTTC,CATTRGENLYEQYF
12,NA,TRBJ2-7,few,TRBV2,TGTGCCAGCAGTGCAAACAGGGTCGAGCAGTACTTC,CASSANRVEQYF
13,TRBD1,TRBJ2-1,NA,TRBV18,TGTGCCAGCTCGCAGGGGGCCTACAATGAGCAGTTCTTC,CASSQGAYNEQFF
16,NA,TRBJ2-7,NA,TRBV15,TGTGCCACCAGCAGGGGGTCGGGACAAAGCCTCTACGAGCAGTACTTC,CATSRGSGQSLYEQYF
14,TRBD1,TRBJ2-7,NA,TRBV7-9,TGTGCCAGCAGCTCTGGACAGGCGTTATACGAGCAGTACTTC,CASSSGQALYEQYF
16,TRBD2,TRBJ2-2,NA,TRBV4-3,TGCGCCAGCAGCCAAGCTGCGGGGGGCCATCCTCCGGAGCTGTTTTTT,CASSQAAGGHPPELFF
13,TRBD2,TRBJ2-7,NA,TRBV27,TGTGCCAGCAGTCTTTTGGGGGGGTACGAGCAGTACTTC,CASSLLGGYEQYF
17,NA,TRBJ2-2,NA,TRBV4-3,TGCGCCAGCAGCCAAGATCGGTTGCGGCAGGGCCACGGGGAGCTGTTTTTT,CASSQDRLRQGHGELFF
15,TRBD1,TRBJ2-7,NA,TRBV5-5,TGTGCCAGCAGTTTTACCGGGACAGGGTATCACGAGCAGTACTTC,CASSFTGTGYHEQYF
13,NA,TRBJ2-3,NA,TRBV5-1,TGCGCCACCAGTACTTTGAGCACAGATACGCAGTATTTT,CATSTLSTDTQYF
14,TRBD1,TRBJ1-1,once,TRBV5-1,TGCGCCAGCAGCCTGGAAGGGGGCAGGACTGAAGCTTTCTTT,CASSLEGGRTEAFF
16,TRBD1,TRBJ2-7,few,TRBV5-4,TGTGCCAGCAGCCGGGAGGGGACAGGGGGCAACGACGAGCAGTACTTC,CASSREGTGGNDEQYF
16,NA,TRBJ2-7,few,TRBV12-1,TGTGCCAGCAGCCCCTCCCCGGACAGCTACTCCTACGAGCAGTACTTC,CASSPSPDSYSYEQYF
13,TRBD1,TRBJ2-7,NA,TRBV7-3,TGTGCCAGCAGCCAGGGGACAGGGAACGAGCAGTACTTC,CASSQGTGNEQYF
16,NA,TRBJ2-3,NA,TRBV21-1,TGTGCCAGCAGCATCCCTAGCGGAGCTAGCACAGATACGCAGTATTTT,CASSIPSGASTDTQYF
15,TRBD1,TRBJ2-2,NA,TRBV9,TGTGCCAGCAGCGCGACAGGGTTGCACACCGGGGAGCTGTTTTTT,CASSATGLHTGELFF
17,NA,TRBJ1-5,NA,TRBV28,TGTGCCAGCAGTTTATGGGGATCTGGAAGGGGAGGTCAGCCCCAGCATTTT,CASSLWGSGRGGQPQHF
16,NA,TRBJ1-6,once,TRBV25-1,TGTGCCAGCAGTGGGTTAGACAGCCTTTATAATTCACCCCTCCACTTT,CASSGLDSLYNSPLHF
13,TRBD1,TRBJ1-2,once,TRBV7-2,TGTGCCAGCAGCTTAGGACAGGGTGATGGCTACACCTTC,CASSLGQGDGYTF
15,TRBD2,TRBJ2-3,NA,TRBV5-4,TGTGCCAGCAGCTTGGCCCCGGGACTAGCAGATACGCAGTATTTT,CASSLAPGLADTQYF
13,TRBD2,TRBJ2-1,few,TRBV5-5,TGTGCCAGCAGCTCCACTAGCGGGGGGTTCCCGTTCTTC,CASSSTSGGFPFF
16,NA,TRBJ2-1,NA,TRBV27,TGTGCCAGCAGCCCCGCCCCAGCGGCTACCTACAATGAGCAGTTCTTC,CASSPAPAATYNEQFF
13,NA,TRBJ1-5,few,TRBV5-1,TGCGCCAGCAGCTTGCGAGGGAATCAGCCCCAGCATTTT,CASSLRGNQPQHF
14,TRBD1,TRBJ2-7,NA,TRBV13,TGTGCCAGCAGCTTCGGGACAGTTGCCTACGAGCAGTACTTC,CASSFGTVAYEQYF
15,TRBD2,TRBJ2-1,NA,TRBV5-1,TGCGCCAGCAGCCCCCGGGGGGGGGCCGACAATGAGCAGTTCTTC,CASSPRGGADNEQFF
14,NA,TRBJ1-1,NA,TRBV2,TGTGCCAGCAGTGACCGGACAACGAACACTGAAGCTTTCTTT,CASSDRTTNTEAFF
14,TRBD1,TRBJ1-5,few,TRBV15,TGTGCCACCAGCAGAGTCACAGGGGGTCAGCCCCAGCATTTT,CATSRVTGGQPQHF
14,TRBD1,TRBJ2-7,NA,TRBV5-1,TGCGCCAGCAGCCTGGGACAGGGAGTCCACGAGCAGTACTTC,CASSLGQGVHEQYF
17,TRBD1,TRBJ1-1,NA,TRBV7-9,TGTGCCAGCAGCCGGGACAGGGGGCTTCGGATGAACACTGAAGCTTTCTTT,CASSRDRGLRMNTEAFF
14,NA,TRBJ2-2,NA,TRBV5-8,TGTGCCAGCAGCTTTTTTAGGGGTACCGGGGAGCTGTTTTTT,CASSFFRGTGELFF
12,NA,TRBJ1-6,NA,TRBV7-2,TGTGCCAGCAGCTTAATCAGTTCACCCCTCCACTTT,CASSLISSPLHF
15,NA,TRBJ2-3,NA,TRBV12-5,TGTGCTAGTGGTTTGGGGGCTTCCTACACAGATACGCAGTATTTT,CASGLGASYTDTQYF
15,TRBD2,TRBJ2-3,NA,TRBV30,TGTGCCTGGAGTCCCCTACTAGCGGGGTTGGATACGCAGTATTTT,CAWSPLLAGLDTQYF
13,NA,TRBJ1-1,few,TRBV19,TGTGCCAGTAGTATAGGACAGAACACTGAAGCTTTCTTT,CASSIGQNTEAFF
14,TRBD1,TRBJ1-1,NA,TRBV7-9,TGTGCCAGCAGCTATCTCCAGGGGGACACTGAAGCTTTCTTT,CASSYLQGDTEAFF
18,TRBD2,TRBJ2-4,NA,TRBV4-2,TGTGCCAGCAGCCAAGGAGGGGCTAGCGGGGGGGCGGCGTACATTCAGTACTTC,CASSQGGASGGAAYIQYF
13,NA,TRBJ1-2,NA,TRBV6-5,TGTGCCAGCAGTTACTCAAACAGGGATGGCTACACCTTC,CASSYSNRDGYTF
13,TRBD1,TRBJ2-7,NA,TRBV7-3,TGTGCCAGCAGCTCGGGACAGTCCTACGAGCAGTACTTC,CASSSGQSYEQYF
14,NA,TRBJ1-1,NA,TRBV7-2,TGTGCCAGCACCAGGGGAATTACGAACACTGAAGCTTTCTTT,CASTRGITNTEAFF